These 28 T cell receptor beta chains were sequenced from one sample in a study of shared clonotypes between healthy human individuals. CD45RO-negative CD8 cells positively selected for CCR7 made up the naive population, which excluded terminally differentiated effector memory CD45RA+ cells. TCRdb keeps only in-frame clones here, not all; method: immunoSEQ multiplex PCR. The sample has millions of clones, approximately 94% seen once. The sequenced sample consisted of naive CD8+ T cells from PBMCs. These receptors were taken from a young man in good health. Some clones in this sample may be carry-over from other donors' samples.

The gene calls are TRBV10-3 and TRBJ2-7; 8 nucleotides match TRBD2. J lost 2 bases, V lost 8 bases, and 11 bases had no gene match. This CDR3 contains 15 residues. CDR1 is ENHRY, CDR2 SYGVKD, per germline. CDR3: CAIRLDSGDPYEQYF. The CDR3 DNA reads TGTGCCATCCGGCTGGATAGCGGGGATCCCTACGAGCAGTACTTC.

This chain uses TRBV14 with TRBJ1-5; D is ambiguous. V shed 0 bases and J shed 3 bases, with 9 bases lying between them. CDR1 and CDR2 (germline): SGHDN, FVKESK. This CDR3 is 15 amino acids long. As DNA, the CDR3 is TGTGCCAGCAGCCAAGAGCGCCGTCTCAATCAGCCCCAGCATTTT. It codes for CASSQERRLNQPQHF. The full variable domain, completed using reference TRBV14 and TRBJ1-5, is EAGVTQFPSHSVIEKGQTVTLRCDPISGHDNLYWYRRVMGKEIKFLLHFVKESKQDESGMPNNRFLAERTGGTYSTLKVQPAELEDSGVYFCASSQERRLNQPQHFGDGTRLSIL.

The rearrangement uses TRBV11-2 and TRBJ2-5; TRBD1 or TRBD2 may be the D gene (5 bases each). CDR1 is SGHAT, CDR2 FQNNGV, per germline. Trimming shortened V by 1 base and J by 3 bases, and 15 bases separated the two germline ends. The CDR3 extends over 16 amino acids. As DNA, the CDR3 is TGTGCCAGCAGCTTAGGACCGGGACGGAAAGAAGAGACCCAGTACTTC. This gives the protein CASSLGPGRKEETQYF.

This clone showed up just once. The chain carries TRBV7-9 and TRBJ2-2, with a tentative D call TRBD1 (7 bases). CDR1 and CDR2 (germline): SEHNR, FQNEAQ (reference sequence). The CDR3 has 17 residues. Trimming took 4 bases from V and 3 from J, leaving 18 bases between them. CDR3 bases: TGTGCCAGCAGCTCCCCCCAGGGGGGCGGGGACACCGGGGAGCTGTTTTTT. This sequence encodes CASSSPQGGGDTGELFF.

The chain has TRBV19 and TRBJ1-5; no reliable D call. The germline V and J ends were trimmed by 3 bases and 1 base, with 10 bases remaining between them. The CDR3 sequence is 15 residues long. CDR1 LNHDA and CDR2 SQIVND come from the germline V gene (reference sequence). CDR3 sequence (DNA): TGTGCCAGTAGTATTACTGGTAAGAGCAATCAGCCCCAGCATTTT. Protein sequence: CASSITGKSNQPQHF.

This chain joins TRBV27 and TRBJ2-7; 7 positions agree with TRBD1. There are 16 residues in the CDR3. The germline CDR1 and CDR2 sequences are MNHEY and SMNVEV (reference sequence). V dropped 3 bases and J dropped 5; count of bases not matched to a gene: 13. The CDR3 sequence: CASSFAVRGIPNEQYF. CDR3 bases: TGTGCCAGCAGTTTCGCCGTCAGGGGGATCCCTAACGAGCAGTACTTC.

The chain employs TRBV9 and TRBJ2-7; 7 bases are shared with TRBD2. With 0 bases clipped from V and 3 bases from J, the junction kept 6 bases outside the gene matches. This CDR3 spans 15 amino acids. Germline assignment: CDR1 SGDLS and CDR2 YYNGEE. The CDR3 coding sequence is TGTGCCAGCAGCGTAGTCCCTAGCGGACTCTACGAGCAGTACTTC. Its translation is CASSVVPSGLYEQYF.

CDR3: CASSQVTSSYEQFF. The CDR3 DNA sequence: TGTGCCAGCAGCCAAGTTACCTCCAGCTATGAGCAGTTCTTC. This chain links TRBV4-2 with TRBJ2-1; no clear D. Germline assignment: CDR1 LGHNA and CDR2 YNFKEQ. Trimming removed 1 base from V and 8 bases from J, with 12 bases in between. The CDR3 runs 14 residues.

This chain connects TRBV5-1 to TRBJ2-2; no definite D call. The CDR3 totals 16 residues. The germline V gene has CDR1 SGHRS and CDR2 YFSETQ. V was pared by 0 bases and J by 6 bases, with 15 bases between. In nucleotides, the CDR3 is TGCGCCAGCAGCTTGGAGCCAGGTCTCCTCCCCGGGGAGCTGTTTTTT. Amino acid sequence: CASSLEPGLLPGELFF.

This clone is a singleton in its sample. J is TRBJ1-2 and V is TRBV2, with D perhaps matching TRBD1 (6 bases). The CDR3 runs to 15 residues. The germline V gene encodes CDR1 SNHLY and CDR2 FYNNEI. The germline V and J ends were trimmed by 3 bases and 2 bases, with 13 bases remaining between them. The CDR3: CASSESRDRNYGYTF. The CDR3, as DNA: TGTGCCAGCAGTGAGTCCCGAGACAGGAACTATGGCTACACCTTC.

The chain employs TRBV5-6 and TRBJ2-7, with D hard to call. The length of the CDR3 is 15 residues. The V gene lost 3 bases and the J gene lost 0 bases, with 13 bases spanning the gap. Germline V gene lookup returns CDR1 SGHDT and CDR2 YYEEEE. The CDR3 protein is CASSSLSGSSYEQYF. The CDR3 DNA reads TGTGCCAGCAGCTCACTTTCCGGTTCCTCCTACGAGCAGTACTTC.

The CDR3 DNA is TGTGCCAGCAGCCCAGTGTGGGGACGGCGGAACACTGAAGCTTTCTTT. Amino acids: CASSPVWGRRNTEAFF. This chain uses TRBV27 with TRBJ1-1, with D possibly being TRBD1 (5 bases). Germline V gives CDR1 MNHEY, CDR2 SMNVEV (reference sequence). The CDR3 spans 16 residues. V lost 6 bases, J lost 1 base, and 18 bases lay in between.

This chain connects TRBV28 to TRBJ2-3, with 7 bases identical to TRBD1. Germline CDR1 and CDR2: MDHEN and SYDVKM. After removal of 8 bases from V and 1 base from J, the junction contained 6 bases not matched to a gene. This CDR3 region has 14 residues. The CDR3: CASSRTGGTDTQYF. The CDR3, as DNA: TGTGCCAGCTCACGGACAGGCGGCACAGATACGCAGTATTTT. Full variable domain (remainder filled in from reference TRBV28 and TRBJ2-3): DVKVTQSSRYLVKRTGEKVFLECVQDMDHENMFWYRQDPGLGLRLIYFSYDVKMKEKGDIPEGYSVSREKKERFSLILESASTNQTSMYLCASSRTGGTDTQYFGPGTRLTVL.

J is TRBJ2-7 and V is TRBV5-1; TRBD1 aligns across 8 bases. The CDR3 extends over 14 amino acids. V trimming: 3 bases; J trimming: 4 bases; junction bases outside the gene matches: 6. CDR1 is SGHRS and CDR2 is YFSETQ in the germline V gene. Here the CDR3 reads CASSSRDRLYEQYF. CDR3 sequence (DNA): TGCGCCAGCAGCTCCCGGGACAGGCTATACGAGCAGTACTTC.

The rearrangement uses TRBV9 and TRBJ2-1, with 7 nucleotides matching TRBD2. In germline, CDR1 is SGDLS, CDR2 YYNGEE. Trimming cost V 4 bases and J 4 bases; bases outside gene matches: 8. The CDR3 loop spans 15 amino acids. The CDR3 DNA reads TGTGCCAGCAGCACCGCCAGCGGGATTTACAATGAGCAGTTCTTC. Residues: CASSTASGIYNEQFF.

Details on this clone: Different DNA sequences within this sample yield the same CDR3. This rearrangement joins TRBV27 to TRBJ2-1, with 9 nucleotides matching TRBD2. V shed 6 bases, J shed 4 bases, and the junction held 7 bases outside the gene matches. This CDR3 has 15 amino acids. Germline V lookup: CDR1 MNHEY, CDR2 SMNVEV (reference sequence). The CDR3 reads CASSPGAGGYNEQFF. CDR3 DNA: TGTGCCAGCAGCCCTGGCGCGGGGGGGTACAATGAGCAGTTCTTC.

This clone was found a few times. This sample includes further DNA sequences coding for the same CDR3. The chain carries TRBV19 and TRBJ2-2; TRBD2 is a possible D gene (6 bases). CDR1 LNHDA and CDR2 SQIVND come from the germline V gene (reference sequence). The CDR3 covers 13 residues. V shed 1 base and J shed 6 bases, with 6 bases lying between them. CDR3 sequence reads: CASSIGGAGELFF. CDR3 DNA sequence: TGTGCCAGTAGTATAGGCGGGGCCGGGGAGCTGTTTTTT.

The gene calls are TRBV27 and TRBJ2-7, with D perhaps TRBD1 (6 bases). Between the trimmed V and J ends, which lost 5 bases and 7 bases, there was a span of 18 bases. The CDR3 loop spans 14 amino acids. The germline V gene encodes CDR1 MNHEY and CDR2 SMNVEV (reference sequence). CDR3 in DNA: TGTGCCAGCAGTCCTACCGGGACACCCGTAGAGCAGTACTTC. Its protein product is CASSPTGTPVEQYF.

This sequence joins TRBV9 and TRBJ2-1; the D gene is possibly TRBD2 (6 bases). Between the trimmed V and J ends, which lost 4 bases and 4 bases, there was a span of 15 bases. The CDR3 sequence is 15 residues long. CDR1 is SGDLS, CDR2 YYNGEE, per germline. CDR3 in DNA: TGTGCCAGCAGCTCCCGGGACTGGACTTACAATGAGCAGTTCTTC. Protein sequence: CASSSRDWTYNEQFF.

In its sample, this clone was seen once. The V gene is TRBV27, the J gene TRBJ1-1; possibly TRBD1 for D (6 bases). The germline gives CDR1 MNHEY, CDR2 SMNVEV (reference sequence). This CDR3 contains 15 residues. The germline V and J ends were trimmed by 5 bases and 5 bases, with 18 bases remaining between them. The CDR3, as DNA: TGTGCCAGCAGTCCCCTAAAGGGGGATGGTACTGAAGCTTTCTTT. Amino acid sequence: CASSPLKGDGTEAFF.

In its sample, this clone was seen a few times. The chain joins TRBV19 to TRBJ2-5; the D gene is possibly TRBD1 (6 bases). Per the germline V gene, CDR1 is LNHDA and CDR2 is SQIVND (reference sequence). The CDR3 covers 15 residues. V shed 3 bases and J shed 3 bases, with 14 bases lying between them. In DNA, the CDR3 is TGTGCCAGTAGTATGGGGGCCCGGACAGAAGAGACCCAGTACTTC. This gives the protein CASSMGARTEETQYF.

The chain couples TRBV27 to TRBJ2-3; TRBD2 matches at 11 bases. From germline, CDR1 is MNHEY and CDR2 SMNVEV (reference sequence). The CDR3 is 17 residues long. V was pared by 5 bases and J by 6 bases, with 13 bases of the junction left unmatched. CDR3 in amino acids: CASSALLAGVGSDTQYF. The DNA for the CDR3 is TGTGCCAGCAGTGCCTTACTAGCGGGAGTTGGGTCGGATACGCAGTATTTT.

The chain uses TRBV9 and TRBJ2-4; no firm D call. Germline CDR1 SGDLS, CDR2 YYNGEE. The V end was cut by 0 bases, the J end by 2 bases, with 9 bases between. The CDR3 has 15 residues. The CDR3 loop is CASSVGTGPKNIQYF. CDR3 nucleotide sequence: TGTGCCAGCAGCGTAGGGACGGGCCCCAAAAACATTCAGTACTTC.

This clone was recorded a few times. This sequence joins TRBV7-3 and TRBJ2-2; D perhaps matches TRBD1 (5 bases). The CDR3 consists of 15 residues. Trimming took off 5 bases at V and 0 bases at J, with 10 bases between the two ends. Germline V lookup: CDR1 SGHTA, CDR2 FQGTGA. The CDR3 spells CASSLVGANTGELFF. As DNA, the CDR3 is TGTGCCAGCAGCCTCGTAGGGGCGAACACCGGGGAGCTGTTTTTT.

The CDR3 nucleotides read TGTGCCAGCAGCGTACTTAGGCTAGCGGGAGAGGAGCAGTACTTC. This gives the protein CASSVLRLAGEEQYF. The chain carries TRBV7-8 and TRBJ2-7, with 10 bases matching TRBD2. The CDR3 runs 15 residues. Germline V gene data show CDR1 as SGHVS and CDR2 as FQNEAQ. Germline trimming cut 5 bases from V and 7 bases from J; bases unmatched to any gene: 11. The complete variable domain, with remaining parts taken from reference TRBV7-8 and TRBJ2-7, reads GAGVSQSPRYKVAKRGQDVALRCDPISGHVSLFWYQQALGQGPEFLTYFQNEAQLDKSGLPSDRFFAERPEGSVSTLKIQRTQQEDSAVYLCASSVLRLAGEEQYFGPGTRLTVT.

With respect to this clone: The same CDR3 can be traced to other DNA sequences in this sample. The chain recombines TRBV5-1 with TRBJ2-1, with 7 bases that match TRBD2. The CDR3 covers 14 residues. Trimming cost V 3 bases and J 4 bases; bases outside gene matches: 4. Germline-derived CDR1 and CDR2 are SGHRS and YFSETQ. The CDR3: CASSYRTSYNEQFF. DNA of the CDR3: TGCGCCAGCAGCTACAGGACTAGTTACAATGAGCAGTTCTTC.

The chain employs TRBV10-1 and TRBJ2-2; perhaps TRBD2 as D (6 bases). Trimming removed 4 bases from V and 6 bases from J, with 6 bases in between. CDR3 size: 12 residues. Germline V gene data show CDR1 as WNHNN and CDR2 as SYGVQD (reference sequence). Here the CDR3 DNA reads TGCGCCAGCAGTGCGGGGGCCGGGGAGCTGTTTTTT. Protein sequence: CASSAGAGELFF.

This clone was detected only once. This chain connects TRBV14 to TRBJ2-7, with D possibly being TRBD1 (5 bases). The CDR3 has 14 residues. Germline V CDR1 and CDR2: SGHDN, FVKESK. The V and J ends lost 1 base and 7 bases respectively, with 14 bases between them. CDR3 in amino acids: CASSQVGRAWEQYF. CDR3 DNA: TGTGCCAGCAGCCAAGTTGGCAGGGCGTGGGAGCAGTACTTC.